Following are 3 T cell receptor beta chains from one sample sequenced in a study of T cells in localized non-small cell lung cancer. The repertoire was sequenced with immunoSEQ multiplex PCR; TCRdb's copy has only in-frame clones and lacks some. The sample has 20,000 to 30,000 clones, 80% to 90% seen once; the top ten hold roughly 1.2%. The source was peripheral blood, collected before any cancer treatment. Receptors were obtained from a woman aged 40-70 years with stage I lung adenocarcinoma.

This clone was found a few times. This sequence joins TRBV7-6 and TRBJ1-1, with unresolved D. The ends were cut back, 5 bases at V and 0 bases at J, with 4 bases in the middle. This CDR3 has 12 amino acids. The germline CDR1 and CDR2 sequences are SGHVS and FNYEAQ. The CDR3 DNA reads TGTGCCAGCAGCCGTATGAACACTGAAGCTTTCTTT. This codes for CASSRMNTEAFF.

V gene TRBV28 combines with J gene TRBJ1-4; no reliable D call. Germline values: CDR1 MDHEN, CDR2 SYDVKM. V lost 2 bases and J lost 6, with 7 bases in between. The CDR3 runs 13 residues. This CDR3 reads CASSLAQYEKLFF. DNA of the CDR3: TGTGCCAGCAGTTTAGCTCAGTATGAAAAACTGTTTTTT.

V and J are TRBV10-3 and TRBJ1-6, with D possibly being TRBD1 (6 bases). V was pared by 3 bases and J by 4 bases, with 13 bases between. This CDR3 spans 16 amino acids. From germline, CDR1 is ENHRY and CDR2 SYGVKD. DNA for the CDR3: TGTGCCATCAGTGATCCGGGGACACCTTATAATTCACCCCTCCACTTT. Its translation: CAISDPGTPYNSPLHF.